The entry that follows covers one TCR beta chain sequence. The sample originates from a study of identical twins. TCRdb re-derived calls from the 5' RACE reads in MiXCR, one entry per CDR3 protein. The repertoire consists of more than 350,000 distinct CDR3 sequences, with roughly 10% occurring once and the leading ten covering approximately 9.3%. The CDR3 has 12 amino acids. Germline CDR1 and CDR2: SGHAT and FQNNGV. V was cut by 4 bases and J by 5 bases, with 3 bases left in between. The sample taken for sequencing was naive T cells sorted from blood. The rearrangement uses TRBV11-2 and TRBJ1-6; D is ambiguous. The TCR originated in a woman aged 45 to 65 in good health. CDR3 sequence reads: CASSSDNSPLHF. DNA of the CDR3: TGTGCCAGCAGCTCTGATAATTCACCCCTCCACTTT.